This T cell receptor beta chain was retrieved from a study of early T cells in non-severe SARS-CoV-2 infection. CDR1 is SGHAT and CDR2 is FQDESV in the germline V gene (reference sequence). The CDR3 spans 13 residues. Trimming cost V 5 bases and J 3 bases, with 10 bases left between them. Using its own MiXCR run on the 5' RACE reads, TCRdb lists one record per CDR3 protein. Of about 60,000 distinct CDR3 sequences detected, roughly 5.9% appear once; the ten largest clones hold approximately 6.3%. This clonotype was counted at least ten times. The chain employs TRBV11-1 and TRBJ1-1; D is ambiguous. This clonotype originated in an adult who was a healthcare worker with PCR-confirmed SARS-CoV-2 infection or an uninfected control (not recorded which). The specimen sequenced was whole blood. The CDR3 loop reads CASSRYADTEAFF. In DNA form, the CDR3 reads TGTGCCAGCAGCCGATATGCGGACACTGAAGCTTTCTTT.